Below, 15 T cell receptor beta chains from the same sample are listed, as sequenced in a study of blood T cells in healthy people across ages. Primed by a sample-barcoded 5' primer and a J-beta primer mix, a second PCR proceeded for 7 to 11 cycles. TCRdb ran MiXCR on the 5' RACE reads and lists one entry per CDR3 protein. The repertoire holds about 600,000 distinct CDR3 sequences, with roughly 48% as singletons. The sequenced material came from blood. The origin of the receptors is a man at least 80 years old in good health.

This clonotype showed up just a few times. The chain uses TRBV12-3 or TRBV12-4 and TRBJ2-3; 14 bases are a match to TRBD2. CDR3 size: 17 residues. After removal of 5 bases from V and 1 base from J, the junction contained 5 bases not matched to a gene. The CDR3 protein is CASSPTGLAGGTDTQYF. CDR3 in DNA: TGTGCCAGCAGTCCTACGGGACTAGCGGGAGGCACAGATACGCAGTATTTT.

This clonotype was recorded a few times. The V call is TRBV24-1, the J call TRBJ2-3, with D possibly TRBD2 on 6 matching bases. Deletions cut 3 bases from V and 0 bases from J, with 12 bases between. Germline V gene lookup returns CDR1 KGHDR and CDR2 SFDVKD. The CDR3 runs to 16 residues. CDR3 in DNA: TGTGCCACCAGTGATACGGGGGACCCTAGCACAGATACGCAGTATTTT. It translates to CATSDTGDPSTDTQYF.

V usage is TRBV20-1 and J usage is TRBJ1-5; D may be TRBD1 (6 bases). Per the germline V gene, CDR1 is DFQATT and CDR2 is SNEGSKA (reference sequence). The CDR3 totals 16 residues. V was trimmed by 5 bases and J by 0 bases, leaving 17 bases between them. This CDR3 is CSASRTEGVSNQPQHF. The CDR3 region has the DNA TGCAGTGCTTCTCGGACGGAGGGGGTTAGCAATCAGCCCCAGCATTTT.

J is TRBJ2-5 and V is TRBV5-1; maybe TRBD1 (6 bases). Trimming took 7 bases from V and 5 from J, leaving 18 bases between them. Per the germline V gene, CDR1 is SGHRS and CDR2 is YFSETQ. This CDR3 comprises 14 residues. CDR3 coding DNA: TGCGCCAGCGGCGAACAGGGACCTGTGGAGACCCAGTACTTC. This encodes CASGEQGPVETQYF.

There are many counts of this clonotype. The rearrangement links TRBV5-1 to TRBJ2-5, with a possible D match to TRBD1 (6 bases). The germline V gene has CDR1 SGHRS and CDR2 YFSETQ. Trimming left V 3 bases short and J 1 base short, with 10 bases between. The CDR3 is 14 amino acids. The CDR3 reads CASSSGQLQETQYF. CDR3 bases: TGCGCCAGCAGCTCGGGACAACTCCAAGAGACCCAGTACTTC.

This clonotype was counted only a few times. The DNA for the CDR3 is TGTGCCAGCAGGACAGGGAGGGGTGGCAATCAGCCCCAGCATTTT. Translation: CASRTGRGGNQPQHF. The J gene is TRBJ1-5, the V gene TRBV6-5; TRBD1 matches at 7 bases. The germline V gene has CDR1 MNHEY and CDR2 SVGAGI. The CDR3 loop spans 15 amino acids. The V segment lost 6 bases and the J segment 2 bases; nucleotides outside the gene matches: 7.

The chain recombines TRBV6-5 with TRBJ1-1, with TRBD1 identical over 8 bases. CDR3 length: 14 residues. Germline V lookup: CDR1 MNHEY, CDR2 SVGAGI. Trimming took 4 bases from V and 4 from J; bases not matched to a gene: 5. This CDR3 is CASSSGQGTTEAFF. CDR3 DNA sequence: TGTGCCAGCAGTTCCGGACAGGGAACCACTGAAGCTTTCTTT.

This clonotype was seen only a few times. The CDR3 sequence: CSAKTDPNQPQHF. CDR3 bases: TGCAGTGCTAAGACAGATCCCAATCAGCCCCAGCATTTT. The chain carries TRBV20-1 and TRBJ1-5, with D tentatively TRBD1 (5 bases). CDR1 DFQATT and CDR2 SNEGSKA come from the germline V gene (reference sequence). Deletions cut 4 bases from V and 3 bases from J, with 10 bases between. The CDR3 consists of 13 residues.

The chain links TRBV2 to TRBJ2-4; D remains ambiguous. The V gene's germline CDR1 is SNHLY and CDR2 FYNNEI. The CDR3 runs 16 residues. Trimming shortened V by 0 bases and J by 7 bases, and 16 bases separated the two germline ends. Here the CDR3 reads CASSEASPAVKNIQYF. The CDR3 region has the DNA TGTGCCAGCAGTGAAGCCAGCCCCGCAGTCAAGAACATTCAGTACTTC.

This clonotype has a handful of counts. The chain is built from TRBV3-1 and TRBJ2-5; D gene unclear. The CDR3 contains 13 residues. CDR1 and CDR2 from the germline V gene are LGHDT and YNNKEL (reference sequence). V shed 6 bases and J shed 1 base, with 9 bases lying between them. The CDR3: CASSWYGQETQYF. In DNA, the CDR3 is TGTGCCAGCAGTTGGTACGGCCAAGAGACCCAGTACTTC.

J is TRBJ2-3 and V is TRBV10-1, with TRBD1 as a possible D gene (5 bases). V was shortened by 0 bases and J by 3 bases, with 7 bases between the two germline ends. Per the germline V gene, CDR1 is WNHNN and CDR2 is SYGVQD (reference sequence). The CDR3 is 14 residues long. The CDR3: CASSESSGTDTQYF. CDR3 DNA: TGCGCCAGCAGTGAGTCTTCAGGGACAGATACGCAGTATTTT.

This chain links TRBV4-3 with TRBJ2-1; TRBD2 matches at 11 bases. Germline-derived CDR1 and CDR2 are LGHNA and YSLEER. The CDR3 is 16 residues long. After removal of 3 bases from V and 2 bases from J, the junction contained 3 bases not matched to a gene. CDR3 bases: TGCGCCAGCAGCCATAGCGGGAGGGCCGCCTACAATGAGCAGTTCTTC. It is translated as CASSHSGRAAYNEQFF.

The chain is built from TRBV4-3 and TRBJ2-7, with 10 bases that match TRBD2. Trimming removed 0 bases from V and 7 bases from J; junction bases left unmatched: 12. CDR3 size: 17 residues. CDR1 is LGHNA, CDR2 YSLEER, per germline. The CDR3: CASSQDLISGRVGEQYF. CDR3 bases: TGCGCCAGCAGCCAAGATCTCATAAGCGGGAGGGTGGGAGAGCAGTACTTC.

As DNA, the CDR3 is TGTGCCAGCAGCCCTAGGACAAGCAGGGGGGAGCTGTTTTTT. Translating gives CASSPRTSRGELFF. The gene calls are TRBV12-3 or TRBV12-4 and TRBJ2-2; tentative D call: TRBD1 (5 bases). With 6 bases removed from V and 8 bases from J, the gap between germline ends came to 16 bases. The CDR3 length is 14 residues.

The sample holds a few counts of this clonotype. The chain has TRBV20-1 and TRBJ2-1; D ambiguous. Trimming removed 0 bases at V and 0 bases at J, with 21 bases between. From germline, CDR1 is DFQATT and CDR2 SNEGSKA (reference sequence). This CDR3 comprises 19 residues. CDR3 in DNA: TGCAGTGCTAGAGATCCGGCGGTTAGGTCCCAGAGCTCCTACAATGAGCAGTTCTTC. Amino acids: CSARDPAVRSQSSYNEQFF.